This TCR beta chain was identified in a study of regulatory T cells in long-lasting Graves disease. A word on this clonotype: Its antigen remains unidentified.

Whole-study results and caveats: Those with persistent disease had in common more public clonotypes (roughly 3,000) than new patients (approximately 1,000).

To make TCR beta libraries, researchers used iRepertoire HTBI primers and Arm-PCR of CDR3 regions. TCRdb fed the multiplex PCR reads into MiXCR, producing one record per CDR3 protein. The sample contains 200,000 to 250,000 distinct CDR3 sequences, roughly 20% of which appear only once. Time point specified: newly diagnosed GD, antithyroid drugs for less than 3 months. Researchers made the TCR library from RNA that was extracted from PBMCs. These data are also associated with another study on T cells in Graves' hyperthyroidism and ophthalmopathy.

The receptor's source is a young woman with Graves disease. Source: peripheral blood mononuclear cells (PBMCs), taken at new diagnosis, from a patient treated with antithyroid drugs.

The CDR3 coding sequence is TGTGCCAGCAGCTTAGGGGGCGGGCCTAGCACTGAGCAGTTCTTC. Encoded protein: CASSLGGGPSTEQFF. The chain carries TRBV11-2 and TRBJ2-1; D tentatively reads TRBD1 or TRBD2 (5 bases each). The CDR3 is 15 residues long. V was clipped by 1 base and J by 9 bases, with 16 bases between them. Germline CDR1 and CDR2: SGHAT and FQNNGV.